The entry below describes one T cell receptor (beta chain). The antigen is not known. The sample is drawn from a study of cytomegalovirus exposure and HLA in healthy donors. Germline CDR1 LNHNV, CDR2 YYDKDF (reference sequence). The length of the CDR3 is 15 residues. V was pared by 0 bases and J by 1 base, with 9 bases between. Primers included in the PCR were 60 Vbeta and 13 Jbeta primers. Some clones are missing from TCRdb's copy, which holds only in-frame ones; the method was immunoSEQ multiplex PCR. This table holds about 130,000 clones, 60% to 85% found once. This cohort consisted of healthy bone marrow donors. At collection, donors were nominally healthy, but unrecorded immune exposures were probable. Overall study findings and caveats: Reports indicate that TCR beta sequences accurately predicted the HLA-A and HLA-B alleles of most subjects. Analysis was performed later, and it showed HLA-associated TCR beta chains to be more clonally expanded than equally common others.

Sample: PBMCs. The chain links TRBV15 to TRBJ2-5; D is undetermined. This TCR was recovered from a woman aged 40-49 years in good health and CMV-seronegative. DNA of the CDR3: TGTGCCACCAGCAGAGATCGACTGAGCCAAGAGACCCAGTACTTC. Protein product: CATSRDRLSQETQYF.